This entry describes one TCR beta chain. The antigen it binds to is not known. Per-nucleotide qualities are absent, and no much larger clonotype sits a single base away. Healthy HIV-negative adults with no recently reported acute infections or vaccinations were included as donors. Every donor was a Caucasian adult residing in Nashville, Tennessee, USA. CD4+ T cells were enriched by magnetic negative selection; naive cells were then positively selected on CD45RA, and the negative fraction formed the memory subset. After blood collection by leukapheresis, PBMCs were isolated using Ficoll-Histopaque density gradient centrifugation and then cryopreserved in the vapor phase of liquid nitrogen. Purity and quantity of every magnetically sorted T cell population were checked by analytical flow cytometry. Each sorted fraction had its genomic DNA isolated and then quantified by UV absorbance on a Nanodrop 2000c.

The germline V gene provides CDR1 ENHRY and CDR2 SYGVKD. V is shortened by 0 bases, J by 0 bases, and the region joining them spans 11 bases. From the cysteine up to the phenylalanine, the CDR3 has a length of 17 residues. This entry keeps only the CDR3 DNA: 51 bases, framed from base 1. Using the deep immunoSEQ assay, TCR CDR3 regions were amplified from genomic DNA by multiplex PCR. Extracted genomic DNA from each cell subset was spread evenly across all wells of several immunoSEQ 96-well plates, with each plate serving as a replicate. Each replicate PCR for sorted subsets received about 0.2 ug genomic DNA, equal to tens of thousands of T cell genomes. Purified libraries were quantified with a Qubit 3.0 fluorometer, sized on a Bioanalyzer 2100, and re-quantified with the KAPA Library Quantification kit. Every immunoSEQ 96-well plate was sequenced on a separate single-read 150-cycle Illumina NextSeq 550 flow cell. The authors' pipeline ran thus. Because the immunoSEQ output held only junctional sequences and lacked quality scores, the filtering could not match the filtering applied to full-length reads. To assign V/J genes and CDR3, sequences were annotated using PyIR, a Python wrapper for IgBLAST v1.9, with IMGT germline references. Reads were removed for weak V/J assignments (E-value above 1e-6), missing CDR3, stop codons, out-of-frame junctions, or ambiguous translated residues. A V3J clonotype was defined by an identical inferred V gene, J gene, and CDR3 amino acid sequence. Percentage overlap between repertoires was computed as shared unique clonotypes divided by the size of the smaller repertoire. Three approaches were used to assess repertoire richness: RTK rarefaction, the Chao1 estimator, and Recon v2.1 estimates of unobserved clonotypes. Generation probabilities for all TCRbeta clonotypes obtained by the gDNA method from a handful of donors were computed using OLGA. In TCRdb, the immuneACCESS table is reduced to in-frame sequences with V and J assigned. These tables do not hold every clone; where another copy was compared, an unresolved V gene accounts for under half, and the others remain unexplained. That table gives V, J and clone size, and the DNA gave D and trimming. A total of more than 2,000,000 clones appear in this sample, approximately 94% of them only once. The ten largest make up over 0.12% of the sample.

The source of the sample is a study of shared clonotypes between healthy human individuals (dated by TCRdb to about 2020). About the full investigation: A couple of women and a few men aged 18 to 49 years were included in the cohort. For each donor, CD4 naive and CD4 memory were each run on three plates, CD8 naive on two plates, and CD8 memory on one plate. To estimate repertoire size and how much clonotypes are shared between individuals, the study performed deep sequencing of blood TCR repertoires from roughly five healthy adults. To increase sequencing depth and limit assay-specific biases, TCR repertoire library preparation and sequencing were carried out by different laboratories using diverse techniques. Per donor, leukapheresis produced somewhere between about 0.85 and 9.5 billion PBMCs.

What the work shows at the level of the full study, not this receptor alone: Higher generation probabilities were observed for clonotypes shared by all four sorted-subset donors than for non-shared clonotypes. Even with the large sequencing depth, rarefaction of the sorted-subset datasets indicated that sequencing was incomplete. Estimated clonotype richness was generally larger for naive than for memory subsets. The small number of donors limited the genetic and exposure-history diversity represented. Sampling was restricted to blood, and TCR repertoires in tissue are likely to differ from TCR repertoires in blood. Based on pairwise subsampling, the degree of clonotype sharing among donors was expected to be affected by sequencing depth. Sharing across a handful of donors was observed for approximately 4.6% of naive CD4, about 3.2% of naive CD8, over 2% of memory CD4, and 0.4% of memory CD8 clonotypes.

This sequence originates from a man aged 18 to 30 in good health. The V and J genes are TRBV10-3 and TRBJ1-4; the D gene remains uncertain. The sequenced sample was naive CD4+ T cells sorted from blood. Explained via the paper, the cell subset or site label denotes: CD45RA+ positively selected. The DNA sequence is given as TGTGCCATCAGTGAGTCGAATGGTCTTACAACTAATGAAAAACTGTTTTTT. It encodes CAISESNGLTTNEKLFF.